The rows below give T cell receptor beta chains drawn from one sample of a study of PD-1 blockade in classical Hodgkin lymphoma. The assay was immunoSEQ multiplex PCR, and TCRdb's table has in-frame clones only and misses some. The sample has around 40,000 clones, about 82% seen once. Sequencing used peripheral blood mononuclear cells (PBMCs), obtained at baseline. Source of these receptors: a human donor with classical Hodgkin lymphoma. CDR3s include the opening cysteine and the closing phenylalanine or tryptophan. The order of the fields is D gene, J gene, V gene, clone size, CDR3 protein, CDR3 DNA. D genes are given only for firm matches. Some rows mark clone size as missing; the rest say once, few, many or name a class of expanded clone.

d_gene: NA; j_gene: TRBJ1-1; v_gene: TRBV30; abundance: NA; CDR3aa: CAWSRTGVRPREAFF; CDR3nt: TGTGCCTGGAGTCGTACGGGGGTGCGGCCACGCGAAGCTTTCTTT
d_gene: TRBD1; j_gene: TRBJ1-6; v_gene: TRBV11-2; abundance: once; CDR3aa: CASSATRQGRNSPLHF; CDR3nt: TGTGCCAGCAGTGCTACCCGACAGGGAAGGAATTCACCCCTCCACTTT
d_gene: TRBD1; j_gene: TRBJ1-1; v_gene: TRBV6-1; abundance: many; CDR3aa: CASSEGGTGGNTEAFF; CDR3nt: TGTGCCAGCAGTGAAGGGGGGACAGGGGGGAACACTGAAGCTTTCTTT
d_gene: NA; j_gene: TRBJ2-3; v_gene: TRBV4-3; abundance: NA; CDR3aa: CASSQVRLQTDTQYF; CDR3nt: TGCGCCAGCAGCCAAGTCCGACTACAGACAGATACGCAGTATTTT
d_gene: NA; j_gene: TRBJ1-2; v_gene: TRBV28; abundance: NA; CDR3aa: CASSLRDGYTF; CDR3nt: TGTGCCAGCAGTTTAAGGGATGGCTACACCTTC
d_gene: NA; j_gene: TRBJ2-1; v_gene: TRBV19; abundance: NA; CDR3aa: CASSTSGLNEQFF; CDR3nt: TGTGCCAGTAGTACATCGGGACTTAATGAGCAGTTCTTC
d_gene: NA; j_gene: TRBJ2-7; v_gene: TRBV2; abundance: NA; CDR3aa: CASSPGLAFYEQYF; CDR3nt: TGTGCCAGCAGCCCGGGACTGGCTTTCTACGAGCAGTACTTC
d_gene: NA; j_gene: TRBJ1-4; v_gene: TRBV19; abundance: NA; CDR3aa: CASSIQQGSVEKLFF; CDR3nt: TGTGCCAGTAGTATACAACAGGGCTCGGTCGAAAAACTGTTTTTT
d_gene: NA; j_gene: TRBJ2-2; v_gene: TRBV2; abundance: NA; CDR3aa: CASRDSFNTGELFF; CDR3nt: TGTGCCAGCCGGGACTCTTTTAACACCGGGGAGCTGTTTTTT
d_gene: NA; j_gene: TRBJ1-2; v_gene: TRBV6-6; abundance: NA; CDR3aa: CASSYASSDYGYTF; CDR3nt: TGTGCCAGCAGTTACGCAAGCAGTGACTATGGCTACACCTTC
d_gene: NA; j_gene: TRBJ2-5; v_gene: TRBV2; abundance: NA; CDR3aa: CASSETEETQYF; CDR3nt: TGTGCCAGCAGTGAAACAGAAGAGACCCAGTACTTC
d_gene: NA; j_gene: TRBJ2-5; v_gene: TRBV15; abundance: NA; CDR3aa: CATSRDNSGAQETQYF; CDR3nt: TGTGCCACCAGCAGAGATAATTCGGGAGCACAAGAGACCCAGTACTTC
d_gene: NA; j_gene: TRBJ1-4; v_gene: TRBV5-6; abundance: few; CDR3aa: CASSLATGITEKLFF; CDR3nt: TGTGCCAGCAGCTTGGCAACAGGGATTACTGAAAAACTGTTTTTT
d_gene: NA; j_gene: TRBJ2-5; v_gene: TRBV6-1; abundance: NA; CDR3aa: CASSGHFPSQETQYF; CDR3nt: TGTGCCAGCAGCGGACACTTCCCGTCCCAAGAGACCCAGTACTTC
d_gene: TRBD2; j_gene: TRBJ2-7; v_gene: TRBV7-9; abundance: NA; CDR3aa: CASSLGGEGYEQYF; CDR3nt: TGTGCCAGCAGCTTAGGAGGGGAGGGGTACGAGCAGTACTTC
d_gene: NA; j_gene: TRBJ2-7; v_gene: TRBV4-1; abundance: NA; CDR3aa: CASSQGGINEQYF; CDR3nt: TGCGCCAGCAGCCAAGGGGGGATCAACGAGCAGTACTTC
d_gene: NA; j_gene: TRBJ2-7; v_gene: TRBV2; abundance: few; CDR3aa: CASGWAGDTVEQYF; CDR3nt: TGTGCCAGCGGATGGGCAGGGGATACTGTCGAGCAGTACTTC
d_gene: NA; j_gene: TRBJ2-5; v_gene: TRBV5-1; abundance: NA; CDR3aa: CASSLEVASETQYF; CDR3nt: TGCGCCAGCAGCTTGGAGGTAGCGTCGGAGACCCAGTACTTC
d_gene: NA; j_gene: TRBJ2-2; v_gene: TRBV20-1; abundance: NA; CDR3aa: CSALNTGELFF; CDR3nt: TGCAGTGCTTTGAACACCGGGGAGCTGTTTTTT
d_gene: NA; j_gene: TRBJ1-2; v_gene: TRBV7-3; abundance: NA; CDR3aa: CASSLEVTTGGYTF; CDR3nt: TGTGCCAGCAGCTTAGAGGTCACGACGGGTGGCTACACCTTC